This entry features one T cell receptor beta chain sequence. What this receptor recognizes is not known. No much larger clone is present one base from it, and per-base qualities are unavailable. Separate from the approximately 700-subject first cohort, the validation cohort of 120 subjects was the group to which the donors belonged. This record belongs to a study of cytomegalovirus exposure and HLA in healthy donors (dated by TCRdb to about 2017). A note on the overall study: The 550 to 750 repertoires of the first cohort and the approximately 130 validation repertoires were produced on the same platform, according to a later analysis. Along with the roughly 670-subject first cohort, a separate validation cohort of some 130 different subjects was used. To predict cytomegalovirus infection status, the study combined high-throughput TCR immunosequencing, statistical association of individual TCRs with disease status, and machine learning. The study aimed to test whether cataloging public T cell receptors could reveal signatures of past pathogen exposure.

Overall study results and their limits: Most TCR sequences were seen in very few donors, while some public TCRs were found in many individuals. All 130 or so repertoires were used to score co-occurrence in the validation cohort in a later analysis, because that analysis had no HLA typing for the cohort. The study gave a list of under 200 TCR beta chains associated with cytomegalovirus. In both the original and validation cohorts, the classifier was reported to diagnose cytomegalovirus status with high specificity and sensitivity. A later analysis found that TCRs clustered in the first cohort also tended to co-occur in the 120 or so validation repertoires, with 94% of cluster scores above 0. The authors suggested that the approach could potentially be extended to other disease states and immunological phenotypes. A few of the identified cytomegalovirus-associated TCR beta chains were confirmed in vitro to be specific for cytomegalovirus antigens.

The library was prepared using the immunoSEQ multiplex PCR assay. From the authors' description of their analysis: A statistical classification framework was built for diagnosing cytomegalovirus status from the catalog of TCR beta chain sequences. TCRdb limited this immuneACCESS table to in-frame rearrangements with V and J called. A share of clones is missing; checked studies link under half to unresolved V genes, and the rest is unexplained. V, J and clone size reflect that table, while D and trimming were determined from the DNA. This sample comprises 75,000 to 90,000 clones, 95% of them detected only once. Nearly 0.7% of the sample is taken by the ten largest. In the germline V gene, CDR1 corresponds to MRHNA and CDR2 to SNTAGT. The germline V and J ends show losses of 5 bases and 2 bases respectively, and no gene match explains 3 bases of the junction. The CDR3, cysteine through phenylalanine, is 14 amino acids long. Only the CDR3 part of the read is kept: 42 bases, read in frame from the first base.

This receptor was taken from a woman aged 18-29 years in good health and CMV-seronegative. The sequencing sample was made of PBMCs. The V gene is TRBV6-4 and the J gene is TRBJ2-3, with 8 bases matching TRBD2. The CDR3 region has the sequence CASSLAGPTDTQYF. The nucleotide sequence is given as TGTGCCAGCAGTCTAGCGGGCCCCACAGATACGCAGTATTTT.